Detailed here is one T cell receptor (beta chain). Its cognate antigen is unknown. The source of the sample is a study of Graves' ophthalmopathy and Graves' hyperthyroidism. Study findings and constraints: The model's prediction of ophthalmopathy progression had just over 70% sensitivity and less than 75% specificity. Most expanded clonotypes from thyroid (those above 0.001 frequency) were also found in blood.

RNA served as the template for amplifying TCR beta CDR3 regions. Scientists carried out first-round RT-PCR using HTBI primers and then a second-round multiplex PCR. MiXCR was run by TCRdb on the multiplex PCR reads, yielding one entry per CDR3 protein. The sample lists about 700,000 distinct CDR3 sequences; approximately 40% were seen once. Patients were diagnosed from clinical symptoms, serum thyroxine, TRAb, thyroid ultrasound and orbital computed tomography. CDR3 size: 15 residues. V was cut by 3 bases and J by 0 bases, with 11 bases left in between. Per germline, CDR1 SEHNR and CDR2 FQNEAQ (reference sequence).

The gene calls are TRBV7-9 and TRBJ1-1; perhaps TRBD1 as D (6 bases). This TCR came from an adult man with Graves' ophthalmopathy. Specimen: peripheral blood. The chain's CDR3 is CASSFTGSMNTEAFF. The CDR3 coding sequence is TGTGCCAGCAGCTTCACAGGGTCGATGAACACTGAAGCTTTCTTT.